The 30 T cell receptor beta chains given below trace back to one sample, sequenced in a study of blood T cell repertoires in COVID-19. The assay was immunoSEQ multiplex PCR, and TCRdb's table has in-frame clones only and misses some. The sample includes approximately 150,000 clones, approximately 81% of them seen just once. The sequenced sample was PBMCs or T cells enriched from blood (not recorded which). The source of these receptors is a woman in her thirties or forties with acute COVID-19.

The V and J genes are TRBV5-6 and TRBJ1-4; no reliable D call. The V end was cut by 5 bases, the J end by 0 bases, with 11 bases between. Germline CDR1 SGHDT, CDR2 YYEEEE. The CDR3 is 15 residues long. The CDR3, as DNA: TGTGCCAGCAGTAATCTCGGTGCAACTAATGAAAAACTGTTTTTT. Translated: CASSNLGATNEKLFF.

This clone was counted a single time. The V call is TRBV2, the J call TRBJ2-3; possibly TRBD2 for D (5 bases). Between the trimmed V and J ends, which lost 3 bases and 2 bases, there was a span of 9 bases. Germline loops: CDR1 SNHLY, CDR2 FYNNEI. The CDR3 is made up of 14 amino acids. The CDR3 DNA reads TGTGCCAGCAGTGACAAGCGGTACACAGATACGCAGTATTTT. Translating gives CASSDKRYTDTQYF. Combining the CDR3 with reference TRBV2 and TRBJ2-3 gives the whole variable domain EPEVTQTPSHQVTQMGQEVILRCVPISNHLYFYWYRQILGQKVEFLVSFYNNEISEKSEIFDDQFSVERPDGSNFTLKIRSTKLEDSAMYFCASSDKRYTDTQYFGPGTRLTVL.

The chain couples TRBV7-9 to TRBJ2-1; possibly TRBD1 for D (5 bases). The CDR3 is 17 amino acids. CDR1 and CDR2 from the germline V gene are SEHNR and FQNEAQ (reference sequence). Trimming pared 5 bases from V and 2 bases from J, leaving 19 bases between. The DNA for the CDR3 is TGTGCCAGCAGCCCCTACCTCCTGGGGCCGACCTACAATGAGCAGTTCTTC. The encoded protein is CASSPYLLGPTYNEQFF.

This chain uses TRBV19 with TRBJ1-3; maybe TRBD1 (5 bases). V was clipped by 11 bases and J by 0 bases, with 14 bases between them. The CDR3 is 14 amino acids. Germline CDR1 is LNHDA and CDR2 is SQIVND (reference sequence). The CDR3 DNA reads TGTGCCGGCCAGGGCCTTCGCTCTGGAAACACCATATATTTT. It encodes CAGQGLRSGNTIYF. The variable domain in full, with the rest retrieved from reference TRBV19 and TRBJ1-3, is DGGITQSPKYLFRKEGQNVTLSCEQNLNHDAMYWYRQDPGQGLRLIYYSQIVNDFQKGDIAEGYSVSREKKESFPLTVTSAQKNPTAFYLCAGQGLRSGNTIYFGEGSWLTVV.

V is TRBV2 and J is TRBJ1-2; D is unclear. V lost 3 bases and J 9 bases, leaving 11 bases between the germline ends. The CDR3 extends over 12 amino acids. The germline CDR1 and CDR2 sequences are SNHLY and FYNNEI. The CDR3 sequence is CASSDEAESYTF. The CDR3 coding sequence is TGTGCCAGCAGTGATGAAGCGGAGAGCTACACCTTC.

V and J are TRBV21-1 and TRBJ2-1; the table's D call of TRBD1 was not tested on the DNA. TRBV21-1 is an annotated pseudogene. The CDR3 loop spans 12 amino acids. The CDR3 bases are TGTGCCAGCAGCAAAGCAGGGGGCAGCTCGTTCTTC. Translated, it gives CASSKAGGSSFF.

The chain carries TRBV11-3 and TRBJ1-3, with a weak D call TRBD1 (6 bases). The CDR3 sequence is 20 residues long. Germline V CDR1 and CDR2: SGHNT, YENEEA. V was cut by 5 bases and J by 0 bases, with 26 bases left in between. The CDR3 bases are TGTGCCAGCAGCATCCCCCTTCCGGGACACACACAAACCTCTGGAAACACCATATATTTT. It encodes CASSIPLPGHTQTSGNTIYF.

The chain employs TRBV6-1 and TRBJ1-2; D remains ambiguous. The V end was cut by 2 bases, the J end by 7 bases, with 14 bases between. The CDR3 has 14 amino acids. CDR1 is MNHNS and CDR2 is SASEGT in the germline V gene. CDR3 sequence reads: CASSEIEESSGYTF. CDR3 sequence (DNA): TGTGCCAGCAGTGAAATTGAAGAGAGTTCTGGCTACACCTTC.

A single count supports this clone. This chain joins TRBV6-4 and TRBJ2-6; TRBD1 agrees at 9 bases. CDR1 and CDR2 from the germline V gene are MRHNA and SNTAGT. Unmatched junction bases numbered 5, after V lost 5 bases and J lost 0 bases. The CDR3 is 17 residues long. The CDR3 DNA is TGTGCCAGCAGTCCGACAGGGGGTGGCTCTGGGGCCAACGTCCTGACTTTC. The encoded protein is CASSPTGGGSGANVLTF.

The chain couples TRBV12-3 or TRBV12-4 to TRBJ2-1; tentative D call: TRBD2 (5 bases). The CDR3 totals 11 residues. The V end was cut by 3 bases, the J end by 16 bases, with 13 bases between. The CDR3, as DNA: TGTGCCAGCAGTTTTGGCCGGGGAGAATTCTTC. Its translation: CASSFGRGEFF.

CDR3 sequence reads: CASSPPRLSPNEQFF. Here the CDR3 DNA reads TGTGCCAGCAGTCCTCCACGACTATCCCCCAATGAGCAGTTCTTC. This chain connects TRBV7-9 to TRBJ2-1, with D possibly being TRBD2 (5 bases). The CDR3 has 15 amino acids. Germline CDR1 SEHNR, CDR2 FQNEAQ (reference sequence). V was clipped by 6 bases and J by 6 bases, with 18 bases between them.

The chain has TRBV6-1 and TRBJ2-5; no clear D gene. Germline loops: CDR1 MNHNS, CDR2 SASEGT. V lost 2 bases, J lost 2 bases, and 9 bases lay in between. This CDR3 is built from 14 residues. The CDR3: CASSEIRRQETQYF. CDR3 nucleotides: TGTGCCAGCAGTGAAATAAGGAGACAAGAGACCCAGTACTTC.

The rearrangement uses TRBV4-1 and TRBJ2-7; 8 bases are shared with TRBD2. Looked up from germline, CDR1 is MGHRA and CDR2 is YSYEKL. This CDR3 spans 15 amino acids. V shed 9 bases, J shed 3 bases, and the junction held 13 bases outside the gene matches. CDR3 DNA sequence: TGCGCCAGTTACCTCCGGGAGGGCGATATCTACGAGCAGTACGTC. Translation: CASYLREGDIYEQYV.

The V call is TRBV18, the J call TRBJ2-2; the D gene is possibly TRBD1 (6 bases). V lost 5 bases and J lost 4, with 11 bases in between. The CDR3 loop spans 14 amino acids. Germline CDR1 and CDR2: KGHSH and LQKENI. The CDR3, as DNA: TGTGCCAGCTCATTCAGGGGATCCACCGGGGAGCTGTTTTTT. It specifies CASSFRGSTGELFF.

The V gene is TRBV28, the J gene TRBJ1-1; D is ambiguous. Trimming left V 6 bases short and J 1 base short, with 9 bases between. The germline gives CDR1 MDHEN, CDR2 SYDVKM. CDR3 size: 13 residues. CDR3 nucleotide sequence: TGTGCCAGCAGCTTGCCGGGGAACACTGAAGCTTTCTTT. This gives the protein CASSLPGNTEAFF.

V is TRBV28 and J is TRBJ2-5; TRBD1 matches 10 bases. The CDR3 length is 17 residues. J was trimmed by 1 base and V by 6 bases; bases with no gene match: 11. Per the germline V gene, CDR1 is MDHEN and CDR2 is SYDVKM. The DNA for the CDR3 is TGTGCCAGCAGCCCCGGGACAGGGGTATCGGGCCAAGAGACCCAGTACTTC. It codes for CASSPGTGVSGQETQYF.

The chain is built from TRBV7-8 and TRBJ1-1; the D gene is possibly TRBD1 (6 bases). Germline CDR1 reads SGHVS; CDR2 reads FQNEAQ. Trimming took off 6 bases at V and 4 bases at J, with 21 bases between the two ends. This CDR3 has 16 amino acids. In DNA form, the CDR3 reads TGTGCCAGCAGGCAACATCTCTTACAGGGTCGCACTGAAGCTTTCTTT. This translates into CASRQHLLQGRTEAFF.

The chain combines TRBV24-1 with TRBJ2-4; TRBD1 aligns across 8 bases. In germline, CDR1 is KGHDR, CDR2 SFDVKD. V gave up 4 bases and J gave up 15 bases; unmatched junction bases: 7. The CDR3 spans 12 residues. The CDR3 bases are TGTGCCACCAGTGACGGGACAGGAACTATGTACTTC. Translation gives CATSDGTGTMYF.

The chain carries TRBV3-1 (or the pseudogene TRBV3-2) and TRBJ1-2; a possible D gene is TRBD1 (5 bases). Trimming took off 4 bases at V and 3 bases at J, with 12 bases between the two ends. This CDR3 comprises 14 residues. Germline V lookup: CDR1 LGHDT, CDR2 YNNKEL (reference sequence). As DNA, the CDR3 is TGTGCCAGCAGCCCTCGGCCGGGGGACTATGGCTACACCTTC. The encoded protein is CASSPRPGDYGYTF.

The chain uses TRBV9 and TRBJ1-2; a possible D gene is TRBD1 (6 bases). The length of the CDR3 is 13 residues. Germline assignment: CDR1 SGDLS and CDR2 YYNGEE. Trimming pared 4 bases from V and 8 bases from J, leaving 15 bases between. The CDR3 nucleotides read TGTGCCAGCAGCCCACAGGGATATGGCGGCTACACCTTC. Protein: CASSPQGYGGYTF. Drawing the rest from reference TRBV9 and TRBJ1-2, the complete variable domain is DSGVTQTPKHLITATGQRVTLRCSPRSGDLSVYWYQQSLDQGLQFLIQYYNGEERAKGNILERFSAQQFPDLHSELNLSSLELGDSALYFCASSPQGYGGYTFGSGTRLTVV.

This clone was counted only a few times. The chain combines TRBV7-9 with TRBJ2-3; D remains ambiguous. V lost 2 bases and J 5 bases, leaving 5 bases between the germline ends. Germline V gives CDR1 SEHNR, CDR2 FQNEAQ (reference sequence). This CDR3 contains 12 residues. CDR3 loop: CASSLILDTQYF. CDR3 nucleotide sequence: TGTGCCAGCAGCTTAATCTTAGATACGCAGTATTTT.

The rearrangement links TRBV2 to TRBJ1-1; 7 nucleotides match TRBD1. The CDR3 has 13 amino acids. The germline gives CDR1 SNHLY, CDR2 FYNNEI. The V gene end was trimmed by 6 bases and the J gene end by 1 base; junction bases not matched to a gene: 2. CDR3 nucleotides: TGTGCCAGCAGGGGGACAGCGAACACTGAAGCTTTCTTT. This translates into CASRGTANTEAFF.

V usage is TRBV5-4 and J usage is TRBJ1-6, with 9 bases fitting TRBD1. The germline V gene has CDR1 SGHNT and CDR2 YYREEE (reference sequence). J gave up 9 bases and V 4 bases, and 11 bases lay outside the gene matches. The CDR3 extends over 16 amino acids. CDR3 in DNA: TGTGCCAGCAGCATCGATACCGGGACAGGGATTTCACCCCTCCACTTT. Translating gives CASSIDTGTGISPLHF.

The rearrangement links TRBV10-2 to TRBJ2-1; 9 bases agree with TRBD2. V trimming: 7 bases; J trimming: 9 bases; junction bases outside the gene matches: 10. The CDR3 loop spans 14 amino acids. CDR1 is WSHSY, CDR2 SAAADI, per germline. The CDR3 nucleotides read TGCGCCAGCAATCCGGGACTAGCTACAAGTGAGCAGTTCTTC. Translating gives CASNPGLATSEQFF.

The chain is built from TRBV11-2 and TRBJ1-3; D uncertain. Looked up from germline, CDR1 is SGHAT and CDR2 is FQNNGV. The CDR3 is 11 residues long. V was clipped by 5 bases and J by 6 bases, with 5 bases between them. The CDR3 DNA reads TGTGCCAGCAGCATAATAAACACCATATATTTT. Protein sequence: CASSIINTIYF. Full variable domain (rest looked up from reference TRBV11-2 and TRBJ1-3): EAGVAQSPRYKIIEKRQSVAFWCNPISGHATLYWYQQILGQGPKLLIQFQNNGVVDDSQLPKDRFSAERLKGVDSTLKIQPAKLEDSAVYLCASSIINTIYFGEGSWLTVV.

The chain couples TRBV7-2 to TRBJ2-1, with TRBD2 matching 8 bases. J was trimmed by 9 bases and V by 5 bases; bases with no gene match: 12. The CDR3 covers 15 residues. Germline CDR1 is SGHTA and CDR2 is FQGNSA. The CDR3 nucleotides are TGTGCCAGCAGCGCCTCCGGGACTAGGCTCGTTGAGCAGTTCTTC. Amino acids: CASSASGTRLVEQFF.

The chain couples TRBV30 to TRBJ2-7; D call uncertain. In germline, CDR1 is GTSNPN, CDR2 SVGIG (reference sequence). The CDR3 contains 14 residues. V shed 2 bases and J shed 2 bases, with 13 bases lying between them. CDR3 in amino acids: CAWSTPAKPYEQYV. The CDR3 coding sequence is TGTGCCTGGAGTACCCCAGCGAAACCCTACGAGCAGTACGTC.

This clone has just one count. The V and J genes are TRBV5-1 and TRBJ2-7; 9 bases map to TRBD2. The CDR3 is made up of 14 amino acids. Germline V lookup: CDR1 SGHRS, CDR2 YFSETQ. Germline trimming cut 4 bases from V and 10 bases from J; bases unmatched to any gene: 12. The CDR3 reads CASSPEGGGRAQYV. The CDR3 region has the DNA TGCGCCAGCAGCCCGGAGGGGGGCGGGAGGGCTCAGTACGTC.

J is TRBJ1-2 and V is TRBV10-2, with 8 bases fitting TRBD1. Germline CDR1 WSHSY, CDR2 SAAADI. Trimming took 3 bases from V and 5 from J; bases not matched to a gene: 2. The CDR3 is made up of 13 amino acids. Here the CDR3 reads CASSERTGYGYTF. CDR3 nucleotides: TGCGCCAGCAGTGAAAGGACAGGGTATGGCTACACCTTC.

This clone was observed once. The chain couples TRBV25-1 to TRBJ1-5; weak D call: TRBD1 (5 bases). The length of the CDR3 is 16 residues. Trimming took off 3 bases at V and 3 bases at J, with 15 bases between the two ends. Germline values: CDR1 MGHDK, CDR2 SYGVNS. CDR3 DNA: TGTGCCAGCAGTGATCGAGACAGATTTTCCAATCAGCCCCAGCATTTT. This translates into CASSDRDRFSNQPQHF.